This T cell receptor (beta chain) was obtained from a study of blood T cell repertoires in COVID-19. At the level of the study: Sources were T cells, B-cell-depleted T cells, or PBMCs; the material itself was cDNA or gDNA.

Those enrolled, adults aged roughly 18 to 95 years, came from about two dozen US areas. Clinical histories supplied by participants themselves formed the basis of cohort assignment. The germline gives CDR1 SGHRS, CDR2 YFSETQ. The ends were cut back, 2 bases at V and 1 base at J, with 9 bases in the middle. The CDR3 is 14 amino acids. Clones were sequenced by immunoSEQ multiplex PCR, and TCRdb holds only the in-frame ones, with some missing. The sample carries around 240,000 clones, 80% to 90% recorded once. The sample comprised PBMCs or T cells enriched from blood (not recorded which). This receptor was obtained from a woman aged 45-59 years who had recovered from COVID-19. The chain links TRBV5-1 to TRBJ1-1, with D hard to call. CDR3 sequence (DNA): TGCGCCAGCAGCTTTGAGGCAGAGAACACTGAAGCTTTCTTT. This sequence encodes CASSFEAENTEAFF.